This TCR beta chain was profiled in a study of shared clonotypes between healthy human individuals. For the study at large: A couple of female and a few male donors aged 18 to 49 were enrolled. Each donor contributed plates that comprised three CD4 naive, three CD4 memory, two CD8 naive and one CD8 memory.

With 2 bases removed from V and 4 bases from J, the gap between germline ends came to 11 bases. The CDR3 length is 15 residues. CDR1 SGHAT and CDR2 FQNNGV come from the germline V gene. As defined, naive CD8 cells were CD45RO-negative and positively selected for CCR7, with terminally differentiated effector memory CD45RA+ cells excluded. Each replicate PCR on the sorted subsets used roughly 190 ng DNA (roughly 32,000 T cell genomes). Some clones are missing from TCRdb's copy, which holds only in-frame ones; the method was immunoSEQ multiplex PCR. Seen here are some 2 million clones, about 95% observed once, and the top ten hold approximately 1.2%.

The sequenced material came from naive CD8+ T cells sorted from blood. The TCR comes from a man aged 18 to 29 in good health. The V gene is TRBV11-2, the J gene TRBJ1-4, with D uncertain. CDR3 nucleotide sequence: TGTGCCAGCAGCTTATTCCCGACAAGTAATGAAAAACTGTTTTTT. This codes for CASSLFPTSNEKLFF.